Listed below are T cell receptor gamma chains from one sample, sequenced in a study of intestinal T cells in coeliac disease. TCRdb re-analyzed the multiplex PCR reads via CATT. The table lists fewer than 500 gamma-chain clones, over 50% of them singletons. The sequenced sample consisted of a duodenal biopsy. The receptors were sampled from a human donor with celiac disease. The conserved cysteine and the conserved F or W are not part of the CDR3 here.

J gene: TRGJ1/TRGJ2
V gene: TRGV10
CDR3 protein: AAVGAPGLKKL

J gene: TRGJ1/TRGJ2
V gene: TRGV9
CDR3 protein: ALWEVSYKKL

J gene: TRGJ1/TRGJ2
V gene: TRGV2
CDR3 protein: ATWDGPGSRGKL

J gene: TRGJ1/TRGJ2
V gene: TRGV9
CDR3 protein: ALWGGAYKKL

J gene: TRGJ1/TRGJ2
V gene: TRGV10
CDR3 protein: ALSGYKKL

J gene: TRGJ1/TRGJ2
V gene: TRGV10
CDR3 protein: AALDFCYYKKL

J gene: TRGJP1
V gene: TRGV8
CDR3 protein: ATWKLEVTTGWFKI

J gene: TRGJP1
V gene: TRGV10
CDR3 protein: AAVGNWWFKI

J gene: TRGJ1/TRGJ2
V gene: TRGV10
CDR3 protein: ALSGYKEL

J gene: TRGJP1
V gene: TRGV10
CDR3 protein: AAWTYTTGWFKI

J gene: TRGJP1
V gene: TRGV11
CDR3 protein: ACWISKIPTGWFKI

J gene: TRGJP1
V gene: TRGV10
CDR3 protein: AACTTGWFKI

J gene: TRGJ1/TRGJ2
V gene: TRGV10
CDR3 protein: AAWDHKKL

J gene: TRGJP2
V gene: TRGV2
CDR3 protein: AHLGRLSDWIKT

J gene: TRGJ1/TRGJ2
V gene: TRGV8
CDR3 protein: ATWKFYYKKL

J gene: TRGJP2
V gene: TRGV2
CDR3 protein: APGTAGSSDWIKT

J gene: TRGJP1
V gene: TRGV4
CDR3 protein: ATWAIYHGWFKI

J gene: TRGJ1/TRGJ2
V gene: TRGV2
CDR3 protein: ATWDGPIGRKL

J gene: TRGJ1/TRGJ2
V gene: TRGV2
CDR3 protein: ATGTGRKQGKL

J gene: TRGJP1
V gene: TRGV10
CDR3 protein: AAVGQVGWFKI

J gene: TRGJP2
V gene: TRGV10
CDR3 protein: AAWDPGSDWIKT

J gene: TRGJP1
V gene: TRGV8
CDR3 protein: ATWGSSPPRGFKI

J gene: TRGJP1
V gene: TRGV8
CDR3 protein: ATGIGGWFKI

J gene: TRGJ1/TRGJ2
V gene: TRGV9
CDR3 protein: ALWEVPNYYKKL

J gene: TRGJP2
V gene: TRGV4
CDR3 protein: ATWDVDWIKT

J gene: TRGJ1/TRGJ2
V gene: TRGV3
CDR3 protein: ATWVPCRKKL

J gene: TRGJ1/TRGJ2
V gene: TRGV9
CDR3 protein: ALWGCAHKL

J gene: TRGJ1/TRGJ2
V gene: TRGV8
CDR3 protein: ATWGKNGSEKL

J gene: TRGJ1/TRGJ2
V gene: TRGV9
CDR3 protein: ALWGCPTNL

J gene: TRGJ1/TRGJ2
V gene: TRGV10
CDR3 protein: AAWAPGLRNL

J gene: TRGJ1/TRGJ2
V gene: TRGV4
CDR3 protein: ATWDAGCLKNEKL

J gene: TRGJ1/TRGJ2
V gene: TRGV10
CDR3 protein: AAWDYVEAKL

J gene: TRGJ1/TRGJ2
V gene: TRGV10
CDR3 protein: AAWSLKKL

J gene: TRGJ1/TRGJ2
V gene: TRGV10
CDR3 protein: AAWDSPSNYYKKL

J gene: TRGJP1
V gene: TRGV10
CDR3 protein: AGVGFVRWFKI

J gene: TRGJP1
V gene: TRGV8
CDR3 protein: ATWDFRGGSKI

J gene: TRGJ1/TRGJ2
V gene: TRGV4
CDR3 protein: ATSHKKL

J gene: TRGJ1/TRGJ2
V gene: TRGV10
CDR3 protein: AAWVVSWIIGVKL

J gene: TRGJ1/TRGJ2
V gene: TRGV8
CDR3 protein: APESVWGGKL

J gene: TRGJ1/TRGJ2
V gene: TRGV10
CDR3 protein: AAWVVSWDYSGVKL

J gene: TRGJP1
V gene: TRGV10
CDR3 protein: AAWRLVGVKI

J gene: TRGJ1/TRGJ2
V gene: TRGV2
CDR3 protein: ATWDGDKKL